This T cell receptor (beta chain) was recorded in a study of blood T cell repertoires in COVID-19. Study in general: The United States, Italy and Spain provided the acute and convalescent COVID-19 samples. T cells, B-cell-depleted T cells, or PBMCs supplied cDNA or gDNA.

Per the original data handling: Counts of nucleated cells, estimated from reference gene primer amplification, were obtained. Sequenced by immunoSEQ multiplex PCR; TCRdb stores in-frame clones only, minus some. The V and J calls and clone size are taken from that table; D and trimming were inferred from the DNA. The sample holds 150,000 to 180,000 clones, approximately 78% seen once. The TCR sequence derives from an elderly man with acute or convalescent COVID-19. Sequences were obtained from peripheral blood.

CDR3 sequence (DNA): TGTGCCAGCAGCCTACTTAGCGGGGGGGCCGCAGATACGCAGTATTTT. Protein product: CASSLLSGGAADTQYF. The rearrangement links TRBV5-4 to TRBJ2-3, with 11 bases fitting TRBD2. This CDR3 is built from 16 residues. Germline V lookup: CDR1 SGHNT, CDR2 YYREEE (reference sequence). V lost 4 bases and J lost 4; bases outside the gene matches: 8.